The TCR beta chain described here comes from a study of blood T cell repertoires in COVID-19. For the study at large: Sample material is recorded as cDNA or gDNA derived from T cells, B-cell-depleted T cells, or PBMCs.

Here immunoSEQ multiplex PCR was the method, and the copy in TCRdb shows in-frame clones only, minus some. The sample contains 65,000 to 70,000 clones, about 86% of which appear only once. CDR1 and CDR2 from the germline V gene are SNHLY and FYNNEI. Trimming took off 5 bases at V and 4 bases at J, with 17 bases between the two ends. CDR3 length: 15 residues. The specimen sequenced was peripheral blood. This clonotype was obtained from a man in his fifties or sixties with acute or convalescent COVID-19. The genes are TRBV2 and TRBJ2-5; D may be TRBD2 (6 bases). CDR3 residues: CASSYQGGVAETQYF. CDR3 nucleotide sequence: TGTGCCAGCAGTTACCAGGGAGGCGTTGCAGAGACCCAGTACTTC.